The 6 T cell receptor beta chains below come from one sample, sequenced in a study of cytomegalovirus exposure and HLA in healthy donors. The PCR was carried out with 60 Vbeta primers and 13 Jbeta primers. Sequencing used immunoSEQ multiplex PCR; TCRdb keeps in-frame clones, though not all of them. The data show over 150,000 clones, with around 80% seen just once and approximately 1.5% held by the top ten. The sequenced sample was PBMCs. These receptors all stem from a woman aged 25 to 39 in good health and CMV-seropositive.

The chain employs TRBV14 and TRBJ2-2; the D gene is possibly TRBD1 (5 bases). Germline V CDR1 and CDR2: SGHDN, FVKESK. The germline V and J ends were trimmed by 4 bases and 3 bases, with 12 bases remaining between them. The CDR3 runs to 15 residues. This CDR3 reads CASSRAGWYTGELFF. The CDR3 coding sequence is TGTGCCAGCAGCCGAGCAGGGTGGTACACCGGGGAGCTGTTTTTT. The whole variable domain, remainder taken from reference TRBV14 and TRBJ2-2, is EAGVTQFPSHSVIEKGQTVTLRCDPISGHDNLYWYRRVMGKEIKFLLHFVKESKQDESGMPNNRFLAERTGGTYSTLKVQPAELEDSGVYFCASSRAGWYTGELFFGEGSRLTVL.

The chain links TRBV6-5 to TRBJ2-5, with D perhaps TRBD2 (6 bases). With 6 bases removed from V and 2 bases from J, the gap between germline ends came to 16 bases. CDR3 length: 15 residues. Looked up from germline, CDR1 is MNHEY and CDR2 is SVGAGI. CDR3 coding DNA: TGTGCCAGCAGCCGCGGCGGGACTCTGCAAGAGACCCAGTACTTC. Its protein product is CASSRGGTLQETQYF.

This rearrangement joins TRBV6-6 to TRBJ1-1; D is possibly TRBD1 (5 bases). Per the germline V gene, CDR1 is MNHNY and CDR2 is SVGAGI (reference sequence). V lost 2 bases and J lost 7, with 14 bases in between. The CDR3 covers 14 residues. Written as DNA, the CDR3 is TGTGCCAGCAGTTACCTGGGGGGTACGGGTGAAGCTTTCTTT. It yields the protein CASSYLGGTGEAFF.

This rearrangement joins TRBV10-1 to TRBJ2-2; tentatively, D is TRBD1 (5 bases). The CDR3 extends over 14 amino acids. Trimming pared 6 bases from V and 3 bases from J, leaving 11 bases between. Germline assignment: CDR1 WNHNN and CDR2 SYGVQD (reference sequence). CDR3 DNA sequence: TGCGCCAGCAGGCAGGGAAGGGACACCGGGGAGCTGTTTTTT. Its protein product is CASRQGRDTGELFF.

This CDR3 reads CASRVDSLNTEAFF. CDR3 DNA sequence: TGTGCCAGCCGAGTCGACAGCTTGAACACTGAAGCTTTCTTT. The chain couples TRBV25-1 to TRBJ1-1, with TRBD1 as a possible D gene (5 bases). Germline CDR1 MGHDK, CDR2 SYGVNS. There are 14 residues in the CDR3. V lost 8 bases and J lost 0, with 13 bases in between.

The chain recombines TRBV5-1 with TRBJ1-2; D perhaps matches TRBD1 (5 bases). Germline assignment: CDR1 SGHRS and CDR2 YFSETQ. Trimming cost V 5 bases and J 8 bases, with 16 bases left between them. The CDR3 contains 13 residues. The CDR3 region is CASRYQGSDGYTF. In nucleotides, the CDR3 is TGCGCCAGCAGATATCAGGGATCCGACGGCTACACCTTC.